These 19 T cell receptor beta chains were all obtained from the same sample, sequenced in a study of blood T cell repertoires in COVID-19. This table comes from immunoSEQ multiplex PCR, and its TCRdb copy is limited to in-frame clones, with some not included. This sample has roughly 230,000 clones, with 88% found just once. Sequenced input: peripheral blood. The receptors here all came from a man between 70 and 80 years old with acute or convalescent COVID-19.

The gene calls are TRBV7-3 and TRBJ2-7, with D possibly being TRBD2 (6 bases). The CDR3 loop spans 13 amino acids. The V gene lost 1 base and the J gene lost 7 bases, with 11 bases spanning the gap. Germline V gives CDR1 SGHTA, CDR2 FQGTGA. CDR3 bases: TGTGCCAGCAGCTTAATTCCGGGGGATGAGCAGTACTTC. Translating gives CASSLIPGDEQYF.

The genes are TRBV19 and TRBJ2-2, with 9 positions matching TRBD2. V was pared by 7 bases and J by 5 bases, with 5 bases of the junction left unmatched. Germline assignment: CDR1 LNHDA and CDR2 SQIVND (reference sequence). The length of the CDR3 is 14 residues. This chain's CDR3 is CASIGLAGTGELFF. The DNA of the CDR3 is TGTGCCAGTATCGGGCTAGCGGGGACCGGGGAGCTGTTTTTT.

This clone was recorded only once. V usage is TRBV9 and J usage is TRBJ2-1, with D perhaps matching TRBD2 (5 bases). Germline V gene lookup returns CDR1 SGDLS and CDR2 YYNGEE. The CDR3 runs to 15 residues. Trimming pared 2 bases from V and 8 bases from J, leaving 17 bases between. This CDR3 reads CASSVSGGYMYEQFF. CDR3 DNA sequence: TGTGCCAGCAGCGTTTCGGGCGGGTACATGTATGAGCAGTTCTTC.

The CDR3 DNA sequence: TGTGCCAGCAGCTTTGCGGCTAGCGGATTTTCCTACAATGAGCAGTTCTTC. Translated: CASSFAASGFSYNEQFF. The genes are TRBV7-2 and TRBJ2-1, with TRBD2 matching over 7 bases. Looked up from germline, CDR1 is SGHTA and CDR2 is FQGNSA. There are 17 residues in the CDR3. V lost 3 bases, J lost 1 base, and 9 bases stayed unmatched. The full variable domain, in which reference TRBV7-2 and TRBJ2-1 provide the parts outside the CDR3, is GAGVSQSPSNKVTEKGKDVELRCDPISGHTALYWYRQSLGQGLEFLIYFQGNSAPDKSGLPSDRFSAERTGGSVSTLTIQRTQQEDSAVYLCASSFAASGFSYNEQFFGPGTRLTVL.

The V gene is TRBV28, the J gene TRBJ2-1; D possibly corresponds to TRBD2 (5 bases). CDR3 length: 13 amino acids. The germline V gene has CDR1 MDHEN and CDR2 SYDVKM. In DNA form, the CDR3 reads TGTGGAACATTGGAGAGGGTCGTGAATGAGCAGTTCTTC. Protein: CGTLERVVNEQFF.

The chain carries TRBV30 and TRBJ1-4; TRBD1 agrees at 10 bases. This CDR3 comprises 14 residues. The V gene's germline CDR1 is GTSNPN and CDR2 SVGIG (reference sequence). With 3 bases clipped from V and 7 bases from J, the junction kept 5 bases outside the gene matches. The CDR3 region is CAWSPGTGVEKLFF. The CDR3 DNA follows: TGTGCCTGGAGCCCTGGGACAGGGGTTGAAAAACTGTTTTTT.

This chain uses TRBV30 with TRBJ2-4, with TRBD2 identical over 7 bases. The CDR3 is made up of 14 amino acids. Germline lookup yields CDR1 GTSNPN and CDR2 SVGIG (reference sequence). The V segment lost 7 bases and the J segment 1 base; nucleotides outside the gene matches: 7. CDR3 sequence (DNA): TGTGCCTTGGGAGGGGAGTCCGCCAAAAACATTCAGTACTTC. The encoded protein is CALGGESAKNIQYF.

The J gene is TRBJ2-7, the V gene TRBV5-1, with 7 bases that match TRBD1. CDR1 SGHRS and CDR2 YFSETQ come from the germline V gene. Losses at the gene ends were 0 bases for V and 3 bases for J; bases not matched to a gene: 3. The CDR3 extends over 14 amino acids. CDR3 sequence: CASSLGQGRYEQYF. The CDR3 DNA reads TGCGCCAGCAGCTTGGGACAGGGACGCTACGAGCAGTACTTC.

This clone occurred once. The genes are TRBV6-1 and TRBJ2-7; 7 bases match TRBD1. The CDR3 extends over 14 amino acids. V shed 1 base, J shed 6 bases, and the junction held 6 bases outside the gene matches. Germline V CDR1 and CDR2: MNHNS, SASEGT. CDR3 nucleotides: TGTGCCAGCAGTGAAGACAGGGGAAGACGCGAGCAGTACTTC. Translation: CASSEDRGRREQYF.

The chain couples TRBV5-5 to TRBJ2-2, with D perhaps TRBD2 (5 bases). CDR1 and CDR2 (germline): SGHKS, YYEKEE (reference sequence). The ends were cut back, 6 bases at V and 8 bases at J, with 14 bases in the middle. The CDR3 extends over 13 amino acids. The CDR3 spells CASNLGRPGELFF. In DNA form, the CDR3 reads TGTGCCAGCAACCTAGGGAGACCGGGGGAGCTGTTTTTT. The whole variable domain, filled in from reference TRBV5-5 and TRBJ2-2, reads DAGVTQSPTHLIKTRGQQVTLRCSPISGHKSVSWYQQVLGQGPQFIFQYYEKEERGRGNFPDRFSARQFPNYSSELNVNALLLGDSALYLCASNLGRPGELFFGEGSRLTVL.

This chain links TRBV19 with TRBJ2-2, with 13 bases matching TRBD2. Germline assignment: CDR1 LNHDA and CDR2 SQIVND (reference sequence). CDR3 size: 20 residues. The ends lost 6 bases at V and 4 bases at J; junction bases unmatched: 17. The CDR3: CASRRGLWGTSGRATGELFF. The CDR3, as DNA: TGTGCCAGTAGAAGGGGACTTTGGGGAACTAGCGGGAGGGCCACCGGGGAGCTGTTTTTT.

The rearrangement links TRBV18 to TRBJ2-2; D remains unclear. Trimming removed 6 bases at V and 1 base at J, with 9 bases between. Per the germline V gene, CDR1 is KGHSH and CDR2 is LQKENI. This CDR3 has 14 amino acids. CDR3: CASSNIGNTGELFF. CDR3 bases: TGTGCCAGCTCCAATATCGGGAACACCGGGGAGCTGTTTTTT.

The gene calls are TRBV28 and TRBJ1-4; 8 nucleotides match TRBD1. Germline CDR1 and CDR2: MDHEN and SYDVKM. CDR3 size: 15 residues. J gave up 7 bases and V 6 bases, and 10 bases lay outside the gene matches. The CDR3 sequence: CASSPHGRGPEKLFF. The CDR3 region has the DNA TGTGCCAGCAGCCCTCACGGCAGGGGGCCTGAAAAACTGTTTTTT.

The rearrangement joins TRBV12-5 to TRBJ2-7; TRBD1 agrees at 11 bases. CDR3 size: 15 residues. The V and J ends lost 7 bases and 6 bases, in that order; junction bases with no gene match: 11. The germline V gene encodes CDR1 LGHNT and CDR2 FRNRAP. The CDR3 region is CASANRGQGDFEQYF. In nucleotides, the CDR3 is TGTGCTAGTGCAAACCGGGGACAGGGGGATTTCGAGCAGTACTTC.

The chain uses TRBV29-1 and TRBJ1-1, with D unresolved. Germline loops: CDR1 SQVTM, CDR2 ANQGSEA. Between the trimmed V and J ends, which lost 7 bases and 4 bases, there was a span of 13 bases. This CDR3 has 12 amino acids. CDR3 sequence: CSGSIGGTEAFF. In DNA form, the CDR3 reads TGCAGCGGAAGTATCGGCGGCACTGAAGCTTTCTTT.

The chain employs TRBV28 and TRBJ2-3; D possibly corresponds to TRBD1 (5 bases). Germline V gene lookup returns CDR1 MDHEN and CDR2 SYDVKM. V dropped 5 bases and J dropped 0 bases, with 24 bases sitting between them. This CDR3 has 19 residues. The CDR3 region has the DNA TGTGCCAGCAGTCCTCCCCCGCGCCTATCAGGGTATAGCACAGATACGCAGTATTTT. Translated, it gives CASSPPPRLSGYSTDTQYF.

V is TRBV28 and J is TRBJ2-7; tentative D call: TRBD1 (6 bases). The germline V gene has CDR1 MDHEN and CDR2 SYDVKM. The CDR3 length is 12 residues. Trimming took 6 bases from V and 7 from J, leaving 13 bases between them. The CDR3 here is CASRRDTGEQYF. As DNA, the CDR3 is TGTGCCAGCAGAAGGGATACAGGGGAGCAGTACTTC.

The J gene is TRBJ2-1, the V gene TRBV6-5, with D perhaps TRBD1 (6 bases). Trimming shortened V by 6 bases and J by 0 bases, and 12 bases separated the two germline ends. Germline loops: CDR1 MNHEY, CDR2 SVGAGI. CDR3 length: 15 amino acids. CDR3 loop: CASRGHLSSYNEQFF. Here the CDR3 DNA reads TGTGCCAGCAGGGGACACCTGAGCTCCTACAATGAGCAGTTCTTC.

This chain connects TRBV12-3 or TRBV12-4 to TRBJ1-5; possible D gene TRBD1, 5 bases. Between the trimmed V and J ends, which lost 5 bases and 10 bases, there was a span of 15 bases. The CDR3 is 13 residues long. The CDR3 DNA follows: TGTGCCAGCAGTCGAGCTGGGGGGAATCCCCAGCATTTT. It specifies CASSRAGGNPQHF.